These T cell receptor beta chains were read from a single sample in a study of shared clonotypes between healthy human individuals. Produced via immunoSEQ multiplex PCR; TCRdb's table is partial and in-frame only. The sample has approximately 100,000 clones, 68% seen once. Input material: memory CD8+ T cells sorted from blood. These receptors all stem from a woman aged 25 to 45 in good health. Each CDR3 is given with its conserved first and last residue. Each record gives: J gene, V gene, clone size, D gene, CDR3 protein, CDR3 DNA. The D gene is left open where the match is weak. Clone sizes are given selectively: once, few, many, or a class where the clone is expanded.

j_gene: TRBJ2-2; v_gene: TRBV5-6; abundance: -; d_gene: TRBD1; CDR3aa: CASSGDRGRGELFF; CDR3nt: TGTGCCAGCAGCGGGGACAGGGGTCGAGGGGAGCTGTTTTTT
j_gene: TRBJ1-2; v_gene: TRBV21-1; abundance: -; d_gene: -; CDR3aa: CASSKEGGLLRGYTF; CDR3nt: TGTGCCAGCAGCAAAGAAGGGGGGCTCCTTAGGGGCTACACCTTC
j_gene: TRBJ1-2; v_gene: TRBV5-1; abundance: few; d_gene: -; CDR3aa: CASSLDSYGYTF; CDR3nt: TGCGCCAGCAGCTTGGACAGCTATGGCTACACCTTC
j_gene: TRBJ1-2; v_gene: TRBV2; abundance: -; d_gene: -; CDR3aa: CASSESQGLGYTF; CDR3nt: TGTGCCAGCAGTGAGTCGCAAGGGCTTGGCTACACCTTC
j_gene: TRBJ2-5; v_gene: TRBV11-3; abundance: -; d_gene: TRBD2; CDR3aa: CASSSRAGGPETQYF; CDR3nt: TGTGCCAGCAGCTCTCGTGCGGGAGGCCCAGAGACCCAGTACTTC
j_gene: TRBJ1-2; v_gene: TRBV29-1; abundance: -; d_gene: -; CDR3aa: CSVGGASRVYGYTF; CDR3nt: TGCAGCGTAGGGGGGGCAAGCCGGGTCTATGGCTACACCTTC
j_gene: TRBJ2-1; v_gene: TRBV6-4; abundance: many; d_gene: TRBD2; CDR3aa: CASSPAGDSDEQFF; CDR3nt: TGTGCCAGCAGCCCGGCGGGAGACTCGGATGAGCAGTTCTTC
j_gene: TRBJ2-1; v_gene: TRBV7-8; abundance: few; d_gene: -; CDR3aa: CASSLRGTVLSALAPYNEQFF; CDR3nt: TGTGCCAGCAGCTTGCGGGGGACAGTCTTATCGGCACTAGCGCCCTACAATGAGCAGTTCTTC
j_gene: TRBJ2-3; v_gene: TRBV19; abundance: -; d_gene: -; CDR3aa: CASTRGFTDTQYF; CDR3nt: TGTGCCAGTACCCGGGGGTTCACAGATACGCAGTATTTT
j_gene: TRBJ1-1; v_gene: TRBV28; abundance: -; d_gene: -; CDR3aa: CASGPNTEAFF; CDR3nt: TGTGCCAGCGGCCCCAACACTGAAGCTTTCTTT
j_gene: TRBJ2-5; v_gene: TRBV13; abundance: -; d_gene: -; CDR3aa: CASSLAEETQYF; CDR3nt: TGTGCCAGCAGCTTAGCGGAAGAGACCCAGTACTTC
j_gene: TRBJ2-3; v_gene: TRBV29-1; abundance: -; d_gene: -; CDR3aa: CSVTQGGGTDTQYF; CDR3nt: TGCAGCGTGACCCAGGGGGGTGGCACAGATACGCAGTATTTT
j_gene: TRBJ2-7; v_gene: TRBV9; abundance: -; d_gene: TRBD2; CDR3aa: CASSRASGETYEQYF; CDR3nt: TGTGCCAGCAGTCGGGCTAGCGGGGAAACCTACGAGCAGTACTTC
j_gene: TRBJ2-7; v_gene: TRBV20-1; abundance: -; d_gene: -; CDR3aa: CSAEGQLEQYF; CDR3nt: TGCAGTGCCGAAGGACAGCTGGAGCAGTACTTC
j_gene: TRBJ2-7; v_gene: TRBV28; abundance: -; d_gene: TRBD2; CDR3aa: CASSLNLRGWRGGSYEQYF; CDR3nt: TGTGCCAGCAGTTTAAACCTTCGGGGCTGGCGCGGGGGCTCCTACGAGCAGTACTTC
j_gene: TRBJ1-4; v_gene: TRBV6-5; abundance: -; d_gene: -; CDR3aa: CASSRGANEKLFF; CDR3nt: TGTGCCAGCAGCCGAGGGGCTAATGAAAAACTGTTTTTT
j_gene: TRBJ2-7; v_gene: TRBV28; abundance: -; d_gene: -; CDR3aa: CASSLGLYSYEQYF; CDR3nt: TGTGCCAGCAGTTTGGGACTGTACTCCTACGAGCAGTACTTC
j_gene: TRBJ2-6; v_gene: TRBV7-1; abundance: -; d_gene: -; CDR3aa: CASSFNYRGQSRANVLTF; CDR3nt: TGTGCCAGCAGCTTCAACTATCGAGGACAAAGTCGGGCCAACGTCCTGACTTTC
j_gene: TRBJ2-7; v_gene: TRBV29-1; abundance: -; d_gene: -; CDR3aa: CSVDSGRNEQYF; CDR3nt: TGCAGCGTTGATTCCGGCAGAAACGAGCAGTACTTC
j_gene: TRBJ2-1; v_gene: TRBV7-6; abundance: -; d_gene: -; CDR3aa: CASSLVSSPVRNEQFF; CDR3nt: TGTGCCAGCAGCTTAGTCAGCTCCCCAGTACGGAATGAGCAGTTCTTC
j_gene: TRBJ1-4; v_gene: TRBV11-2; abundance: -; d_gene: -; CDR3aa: CASTKGSTNEKLFF; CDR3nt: TGTGCCAGCACCAAGGGATCAACTAATGAAAAACTGTTTTTT
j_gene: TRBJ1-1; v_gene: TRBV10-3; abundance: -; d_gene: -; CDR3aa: CAISESRKRGGSDTEAFF; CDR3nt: TGTGCCATCAGTGAGTCGAGAAAGAGAGGGGGAAGCGACACTGAAGCTTTCTTT
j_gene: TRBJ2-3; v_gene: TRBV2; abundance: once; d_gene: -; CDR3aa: CASIGGVGDTQYF; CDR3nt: TGTGCCAGCATTGGAGGGGTCGGCGACACGCAGTATTTT
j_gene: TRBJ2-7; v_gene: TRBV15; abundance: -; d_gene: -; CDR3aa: CATKGGYEQYF; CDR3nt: TGTGCCACCAAGGGGGGCTACGAGCAGTACTTC
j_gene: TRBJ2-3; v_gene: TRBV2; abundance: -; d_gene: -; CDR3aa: CASSEAGRGTDTQYF; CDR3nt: TGTGCCAGCAGTGAGGCGGGAAGAGGCACAGATACGCAGTATTTT
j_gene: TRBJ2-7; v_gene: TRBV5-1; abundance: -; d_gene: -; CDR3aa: CASSSYVGSEQYF; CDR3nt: TGCGCCAGCAGCTCGTACGTGGGGAGCGAGCAGTACTTC
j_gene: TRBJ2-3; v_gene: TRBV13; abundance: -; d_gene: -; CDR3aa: CASSHDGTDTQYF; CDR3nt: TGTGCCAGCAGTCACGATGGCACAGATACGCAGTATTTT
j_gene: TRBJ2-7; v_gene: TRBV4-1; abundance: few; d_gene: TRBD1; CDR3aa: CASSQDRTGVSYEQYF; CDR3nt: TGCGCCAGCAGCCAAGATCGGACAGGAGTATCCTACGAGCAGTACTTC
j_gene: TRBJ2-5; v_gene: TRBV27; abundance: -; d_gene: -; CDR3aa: CASSATLWQVETQYF; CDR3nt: TGTGCCAGCAGTGCCACCCTGTGGCAGGTTGAGACCCAGTACTTC
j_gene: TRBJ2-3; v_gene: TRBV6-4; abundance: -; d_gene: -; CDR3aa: CASSVQGGGDTQYF; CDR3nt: TGTGCCAGCAGTGTTCAGGGAGGGGGAGATACGCAGTATTTT
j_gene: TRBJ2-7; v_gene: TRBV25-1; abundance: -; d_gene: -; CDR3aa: CASSLRHYEQYF; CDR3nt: TGTGCCAGCAGCCTTCGGCACTACGAGCAGTACTTC
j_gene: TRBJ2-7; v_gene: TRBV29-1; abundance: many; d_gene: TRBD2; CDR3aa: CSVEGGASGSDEQYF; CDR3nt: TGCAGCGTTGAAGGGGGAGCTAGCGGGAGCGACGAGCAGTACTTC
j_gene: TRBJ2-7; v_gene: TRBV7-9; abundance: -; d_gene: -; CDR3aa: CASSQDLGGGSYEQYF; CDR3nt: TGTGCCAGCAGCCAAGATCTTGGCGGTGGATCCTACGAGCAGTACTTC
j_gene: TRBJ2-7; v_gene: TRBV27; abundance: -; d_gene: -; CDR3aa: CASSFSQGPYEQYF; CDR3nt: TGTGCCAGCAGTTTCAGCCAGGGACCCTACGAGCAGTACTTC
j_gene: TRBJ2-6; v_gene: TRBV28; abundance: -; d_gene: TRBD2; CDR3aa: CASSFIVRTSGPLSGANVLTF; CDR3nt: TGTGCCAGCAGTTTTATCGTCCGGACTAGCGGGCCCCTCTCTGGGGCCAACGTCCTGACTTTC
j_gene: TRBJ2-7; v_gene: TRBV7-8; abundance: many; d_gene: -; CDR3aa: CASNPTRGGSYEQYF; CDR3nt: TGTGCCAGCAACCCAACTCGGGGCGGATCCTACGAGCAGTACTTC
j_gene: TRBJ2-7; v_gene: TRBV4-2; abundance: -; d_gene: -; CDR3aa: CASSQVSARGYEQYF; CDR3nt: TGTGCCAGCAGCCAAGTTTCGGCCAGGGGTTACGAGCAGTACTTC
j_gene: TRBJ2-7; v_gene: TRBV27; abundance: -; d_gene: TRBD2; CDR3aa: CASSLQLAGVREQYF; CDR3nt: TGTGCCAGCAGTTTACAGCTAGCGGGAGTACGGGAGCAGTACTTC
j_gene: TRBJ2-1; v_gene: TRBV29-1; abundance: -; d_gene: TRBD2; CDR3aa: CSVEWASAGLADSYNEQFF; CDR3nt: TGCAGCGTTGAATGGGCTTCCGCGGGACTAGCGGATTCCTACAATGAGCAGTTCTTC
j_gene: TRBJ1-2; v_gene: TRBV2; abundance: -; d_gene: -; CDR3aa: CASSDQRGIGYGYTF; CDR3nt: TGTGCCAGCAGTGATCAGCGGGGAATTGGATATGGCTACACCTTC
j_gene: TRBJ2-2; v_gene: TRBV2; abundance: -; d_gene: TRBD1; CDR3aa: CASSDTGTGVYGELFF; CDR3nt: TGTGCCAGCAGCGATACCGGGACAGGTGTCTACGGGGAGCTGTTTTTT